Listed below are T cell receptor beta chains from one sample, sequenced in a study of blood T cell repertoires in COVID-19. Produced via immunoSEQ multiplex PCR; TCRdb's table is partial and in-frame only. The table shows some 270,000 clones, with 85% to 90% occurring only once. The sample taken for sequencing was PBMCs or T cells enriched from blood (not recorded which). The receptors derive from a woman aged 55-70 years who had recovered from COVID-19. The CDR3 runs from the conserved cysteine through the conserved F or W.

j_call: TRBJ1-5; v_call: TRBV6-1; cdr3_aa: CASSEGVWQGRQPQHF
j_call: TRBJ1-4; v_call: TRBV28; cdr3_aa: CASSLSAGGEKLFF
j_call: TRBJ2-3; v_call: TRBV9; cdr3_aa: CASSASLAGGSDTQYF
j_call: TRBJ2-1; v_call: TRBV19; cdr3_aa: CASSMIQGAWSYNEQFF
j_call: TRBJ1-5; v_call: TRBV24-1; cdr3_aa: CATSDPSSRRAQHF
j_call: TRBJ2-7; v_call: TRBV25-1; cdr3_aa: CASSELGGGDEQYF
j_call: TRBJ1-2; v_call: TRBV20-1; cdr3_aa: CSASMRYGYTF
j_call: TRBJ2-1; v_call: TRBV27; cdr3_aa: CASSYSPAGVYNEQFF
j_call: TRBJ1-2; v_call: TRBV5-6; cdr3_aa: CASSEGQGLYYGYTF
j_call: TRBJ1-2; v_call: TRBV19; cdr3_aa: CASSITGKRTGVYGYTF
j_call: TRBJ1-5; v_call: TRBV9; cdr3_aa: CASSVAPSSNQPQHF
j_call: TRBJ1-5; v_call: TRBV24-1; cdr3_aa: CATSEGAEYQPQHF
j_call: TRBJ2-2; v_call: TRBV7-6; cdr3_aa: CASSLVQGLPGELFF
j_call: TRBJ1-1; v_call: TRBV7-8; cdr3_aa: CASSFRTGVTEAFF
j_call: TRBJ2-7; v_call: TRBV19; cdr3_aa: CASSIAGTSSGEQYF
j_call: TRBJ2-7; v_call: TRBV3-1/TRBV3-2; cdr3_aa: CASSRAGPYEQYF
j_call: TRBJ2-5; v_call: TRBV19; cdr3_aa: CASTYGRLNGLEETQYF
j_call: TRBJ1-1; v_call: TRBV5-1; cdr3_aa: CASSLAGQRNTEAFF